This T cell receptor beta chain comes out of a study of T cells in pancreatic ductal adenocarcinoma. Study findings and constraints: Compared with tumor, blood showed more total productive templates and roughly 8-fold more clonotypes.

CDR1 is SGDLS, CDR2 YYNGEE, per germline. The CDR3 runs to 15 residues. V was clipped by 4 bases and J by 0 bases, with 8 bases between them. This clone has only one observation. As yet, its antigen is unknown. The selected patients with pancreatic ductal adenocarcinoma had surgery but no neoadjuvant therapy. Clones were sequenced by immunoSEQ multiplex PCR, and TCRdb holds only the in-frame ones, with some missing. The sample contains over 15,000 clones, around 90% of which appear only once. This clonotype was sampled from a human donor with pancreatic ductal adenocarcinoma. The sample taken for sequencing was PBMCs. This chain connects TRBV9 to TRBJ1-6; D not resolved. The CDR3 nucleotides are TGTGCCAGCAGCCCCCAGAGCTCCTATAATTCACCCCTCCACTTT. Translation gives CASSPQSSYNSPLHF.